The entry below describes one T cell receptor beta chain. Its antigen is currently unknown. Here immunoSEQ multiplex PCR was the method, and the copy in TCRdb shows in-frame clones only, minus some. The data hold about 240,000 clones, with approximately 84% observed a single time. V lost 0 bases and J 4 bases, leaving 6 bases between the germline ends. CDR3 length: 13 amino acids. The germline V gene has CDR1 SGDLS and CDR2 YYNGEE. The data were obtained in a study of cytomegalovirus exposure and HLA in healthy donors. Study findings and constraints: Subsequent analysis of the approximately 120 validation repertoires found a tendency for first-cohort TCR clusters to co-occur.

The receptor was derived from a woman aged 25-40 years in good health and CMV-seropositive. The chain has TRBV9 and TRBJ2-3; no firm D call. Sequenced material: PBMCs. CDR3 in DNA: TGTGCCAGCAGCGTAGAATATTCAGATACGCAGTATTTT. As protein: CASSVEYSDTQYF.